This TCR beta chain was captured by sequencing in a study of cytomegalovirus exposure and HLA in healthy donors. General study points: Most subjects had HLA-A and HLA-B alleles reportedly predicted accurately by TCR beta sequences.

Germline CDR1 reads SGHTA; CDR2 reads FQGNSA. CDR3 length: 15 residues. J gave up 5 bases and V 6 bases, and 12 bases lay outside the gene matches. With 60 Vbeta and 13 Jbeta primers, the PCR was carried out. Libraries were prepared by immunoSEQ multiplex PCR; TCRdb keeps only in-frame clonotypes and omits some of them. The sample includes about 180,000 clones, around 82% of them seen just once. Concerning this clone itself: As yet, its antigen is unknown.

The rearrangement joins TRBV7-2 to TRBJ2-5, with 7 positions matching TRBD2. The sequenced material came from PBMCs. This clonotype was sampled from a man aged 55 to 69 in good health and CMV-seronegative. Written as DNA, the CDR3 is TGTGCCAGCAGTCACCGAGCGGGGACCAGGGAGACCCAGTACTTC. As protein: CASSHRAGTRETQYF.